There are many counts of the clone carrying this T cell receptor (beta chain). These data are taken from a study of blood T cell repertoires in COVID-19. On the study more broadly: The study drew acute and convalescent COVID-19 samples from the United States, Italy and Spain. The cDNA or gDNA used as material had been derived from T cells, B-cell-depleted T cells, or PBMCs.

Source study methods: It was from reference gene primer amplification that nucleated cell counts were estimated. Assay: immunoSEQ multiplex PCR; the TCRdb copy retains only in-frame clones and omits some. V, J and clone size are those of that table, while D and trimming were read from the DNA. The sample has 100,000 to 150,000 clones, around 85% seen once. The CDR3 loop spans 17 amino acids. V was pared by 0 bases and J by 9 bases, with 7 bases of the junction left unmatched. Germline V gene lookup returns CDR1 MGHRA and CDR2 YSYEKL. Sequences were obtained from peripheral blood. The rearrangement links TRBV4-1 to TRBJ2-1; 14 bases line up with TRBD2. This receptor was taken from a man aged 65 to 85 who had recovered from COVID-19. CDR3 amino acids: CASSQETSGGAKGEQFF. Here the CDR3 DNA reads TGCGCCAGCAGCCAAGAGACTAGCGGGGGGGCCAAGGGTGAGCAGTTCTTC.